Sequencing of this TCR beta chain was carried out in a study of early T cells in non-severe SARS-CoV-2 infection. Study as a whole: From unsorted whole blood, bulk RNA was sequenced, and the chains remained unpaired. Study-level findings and limits: VDJdb matches were skewed toward anti-spike CD8 T cell responses.

V lost 0 bases to trimming and J lost 0 bases, with 7 bases between them. Germline values: CDR1 SGHNT, CDR2 YENEEA. This CDR3 comprises 15 residues. Tagging with unique molecular identifiers was applied to individual cDNA molecules. TCRdb analysed the 5' RACE reads with MiXCR anew, one entry per CDR3 protein. The table lists tens of thousands of distinct CDR3 sequences, 10% to 15% of them singletons, with around 1.1% in the top ten. Notes on this clonotype: Its antigen remains unknown.

The chain combines TRBV11-3 with TRBJ2-3; D gene ambiguous. The sequenced material came from whole blood. The clonotype comes from an adult who was a healthcare worker with PCR-confirmed SARS-CoV-2 infection or an uninfected control (not recorded which). The CDR3 DNA reads as TGTGCCAGCAGCTTAGATTCGGGCAGCACAGATACGCAGTATTTT. Translated: CASSLDSGSTDTQYF.